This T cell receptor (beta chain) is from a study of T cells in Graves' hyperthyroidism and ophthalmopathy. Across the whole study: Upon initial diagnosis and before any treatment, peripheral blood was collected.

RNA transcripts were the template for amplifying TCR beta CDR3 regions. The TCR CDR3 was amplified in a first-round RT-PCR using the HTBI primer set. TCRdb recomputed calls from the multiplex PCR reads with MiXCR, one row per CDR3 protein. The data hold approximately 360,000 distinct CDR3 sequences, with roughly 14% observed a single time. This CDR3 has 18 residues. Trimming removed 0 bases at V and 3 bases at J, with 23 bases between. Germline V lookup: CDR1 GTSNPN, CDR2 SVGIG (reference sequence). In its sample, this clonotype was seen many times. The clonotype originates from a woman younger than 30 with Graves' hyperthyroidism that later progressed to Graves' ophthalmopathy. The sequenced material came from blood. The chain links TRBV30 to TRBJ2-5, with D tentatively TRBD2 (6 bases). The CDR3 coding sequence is TGTGCCTGGAGTGTTTTAGGGTATCGACTAGACCCAGAAGAGACCCAGTACTTC. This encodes CAWSVLGYRLDPEETQYF.